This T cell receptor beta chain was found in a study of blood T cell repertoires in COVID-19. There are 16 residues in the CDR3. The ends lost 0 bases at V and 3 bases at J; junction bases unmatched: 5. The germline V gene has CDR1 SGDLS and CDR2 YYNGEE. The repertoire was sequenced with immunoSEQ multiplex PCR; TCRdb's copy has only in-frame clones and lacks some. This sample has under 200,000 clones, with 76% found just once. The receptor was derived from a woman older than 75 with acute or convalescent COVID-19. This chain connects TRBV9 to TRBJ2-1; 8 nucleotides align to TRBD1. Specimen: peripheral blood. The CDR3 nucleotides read TGTGCCAGCAGCGTAGTTGGACAGGGAAACTACAATGAGCAGTTCTTC. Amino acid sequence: CASSVVGQGNYNEQFF. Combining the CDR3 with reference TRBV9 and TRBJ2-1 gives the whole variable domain DSGVTQTPKHLITATGQRVTLRCSPRSGDLSVYWYQQSLDQGLQFLIQYYNGEERAKGNILERFSAQQFPDLHSELNLSSLELGDSALYFCASSVVGQGNYNEQFFGPGTRLTVL.